This T cell receptor beta chain is drawn from a study of CD8 T cells in Susac syndrome. TEMRA cells were enriched by FACS, and CD4+ and CD8+ T cells were negatively isolated. V was cut by 1 base and J by 7 bases, with 5 bases left in between. Germline V gives CDR1 MGHRA, CDR2 YSYEKL. The CDR3 covers 12 residues. RNA totalling roughly 0.45 to 1 ug underwent reverse transcription with random hexamers. From the immunoSEQ multiplex PCR reads, TCRdb called clonotypes with MiXCR, one entry per CDR3 protein. The data contain some 130,000 distinct CDR3 sequences, roughly 76% of them singletons. In its sample, this clonotype was seen a few times.

The TCR originated in a human donor with multiple sclerosis. The material sequenced was CD8+ T cells from PBMCs. V gene TRBV4-1 combines with J gene TRBJ2-1; no firm D call. This chain's CDR3 is CASSQVGNEQFF. The CDR3 DNA reads TGCGCCAGCAGCCAAGTGGGTAATGAGCAGTTCTTC.